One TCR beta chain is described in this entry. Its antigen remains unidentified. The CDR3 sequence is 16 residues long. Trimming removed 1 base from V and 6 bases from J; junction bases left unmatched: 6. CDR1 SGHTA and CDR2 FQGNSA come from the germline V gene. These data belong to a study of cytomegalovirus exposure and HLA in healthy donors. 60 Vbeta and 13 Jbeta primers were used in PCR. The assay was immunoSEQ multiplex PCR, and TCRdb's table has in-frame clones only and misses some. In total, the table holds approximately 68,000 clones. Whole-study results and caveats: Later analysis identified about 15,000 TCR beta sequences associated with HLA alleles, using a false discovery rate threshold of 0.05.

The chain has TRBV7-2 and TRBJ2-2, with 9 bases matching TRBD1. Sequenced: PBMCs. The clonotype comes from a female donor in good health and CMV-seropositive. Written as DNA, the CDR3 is TGTGCCAGCAGCTTAGAGGGACAGGGATTGGCCGGGGAGCTGTTTTTT. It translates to CASSLEGQGLAGELFF.